A selection of T cell receptor beta chains follows, all from one sample in a study of cytomegalovirus exposure and HLA in healthy donors. TCRdb's copy holds only in-frame clones and misses some; the assay was immunoSEQ multiplex PCR. The profile covers 150,000 to 200,000 clones, with over 65% appearing a single time and roughly 7.1% taken by the ten largest. The sequenced material came from PBMCs. The origin of the receptors is a man in his forties in good health and CMV-seropositive. Each CDR3 is given with its conserved first and last residue. A D gene is named only where the DNA matches it firmly. Expanded clones get a size class; other rows say once, few or many, or leave the size out.

j_call	d_call	clone_size	v_call	cdr3_nt	cdr3_aa
TRBJ1-3	NA	NA	TRBV7-2	TGTGCCAGCAGCTTAATGGGCAGCCGCTCTGGAAACACCATATATTTT	CASSLMGSRSGNTIYF
TRBJ2-3	TRBD2	NA	TRBV6-5	TGTGCCAGCAGCCAGCGGGGGGGGACGACAGATACGCAGTATTTT	CASSQRGGTTDTQYF
TRBJ2-2	NA	few	TRBV19	TGTGCCAGTAGTTACCTTGCGGGGGAGCTGTTTTTT	CASSYLAGELFF
TRBJ2-7	TRBD2	NA	TRBV13	TGTGCCAGCAGGCTGGCGGGGGAGGAGCAGTACTTC	CASRLAGEEQYF
TRBJ2-1	TRBD2	NA	TRBV5-6	TGTGCCAGCAGTCGCCGGACGGGGGACTACCTTAACAATGAGCAGTTCTTC	CASSRRTGDYLNNEQFF
TRBJ1-6	NA	NA	TRBV27	TGTGCCAGCAGGCCCAGGGGCCACAGCTATAATTCACCCCTCCACTTT	CASRPRGHSYNSPLHF
TRBJ1-5	TRBD1	few	TRBV19	TGTGCCAGTAGGGGCCGTGGACAGGGTGACAATCAGCCCCAGCATTTT	CASRGRGQGDNQPQHF
TRBJ2-3	TRBD2	few	TRBV5-4	TGTGCCAGCAGCTGGGGGACTAGCGTTAGCACAGATACGCAGTATTTT	CASSWGTSVSTDTQYF
TRBJ1-2	TRBD1	few	TRBV15	TGTGCCACCAGCAGGCGACAGGGGGACTATGGCTACACCTTC	CATSRRQGDYGYTF
TRBJ2-7	TRBD1	NA	TRBV27	TGTGCCAGCAGCCGACAGGGAAGCTCCTACGAGCAGTACTTC	CASSRQGSSYEQYF
TRBJ1-3	NA	NA	TRBV6-6	TGTGCCAGCAGTTACTCCGGGGGGCGGGGAAACACCATATATTTT	CASSYSGGRGNTIYF
TRBJ2-3	NA	NA	TRBV2	TGTGCCAGCAACCAGGACTTCACAGATACGCAGTATTTT	CASNQDFTDTQYF
TRBJ2-3	TRBD2	NA	TRBV13	TGTGCCAGCAGCTTGGCGGGGGACCCTCGCACAGATACGCAGTATTTT	CASSLAGDPRTDTQYF
TRBJ2-5	NA	NA	TRBV15	TGTGCCACCAGCGGGGCCCGGGGGCAAGAGACCCAGTACTTC	CATSGARGQETQYF
TRBJ1-6	NA	NA	TRBV5-1	TGCGCCAGCAGCTTGGGAAGAACCATGACAGGTTCACCCCTCCACTTT	CASSLGRTMTGSPLHF
TRBJ1-1	TRBD1	NA	TRBV10-2	TGCGCCAGCAGTAAACGGACAGGGGGCGTGAACATGAACACTGAAGCTTTCTTT	CASSKRTGGVNMNTEAFF
TRBJ2-3	NA	NA	TRBV4-3	TGCGCCAGCAGCCAAGAAGAGGGGGTCCGGGCAGATACGCAGTATTTT	CASSQEEGVRADTQYF
TRBJ2-3	TRBD2	NA	TRBV4-3	TGCGCCAGCAGCCAGGTTAGCGGGGGGCTCACAGATACGCAGTATTTT	CASSQVSGGLTDTQYF
TRBJ2-3	NA	NA	TRBV7-6	TGTGCCAGCAGCTCCTCCTGGTCCGGGGGGCAGTATTTT	CASSSSWSGGQYF
TRBJ1-4	TRBD1	NA	TRBV6-5	TGTGCCAGCAGACTCGACAGGGGGGATGAAAAACTGTTTTTT	CASRLDRGDEKLFF
TRBJ1-1	NA	NA	TRBV9	TGTGCCAGCAGCCCAAGATCGGAGAGCATGAACACTGAAGCTTTCTTT	CASSPRSESMNTEAFF
TRBJ2-5	TRBD2	NA	TRBV4-1	TGCGCCAGCAGCCAAAGGCCCCCTACTAGCGGGGAGACCCAGTACTTC	CASSQRPPTSGETQYF